This T cell receptor (beta chain) was captured by sequencing in a study of STAT5B mutations in CD4+ large granular lymphocyte leukemia. Overall study findings and caveats: 8/27 top patient clones versus 2/35 control clones were TRBV06-family.

This clone was seen a few times. Its antigen is unknown. The CDR3 contains 14 residues. CDR1 and CDR2 from the germline V gene are GTSNPN and SVGIG (reference sequence). V lost 2 bases to trimming and J lost 9 bases; unmatched junction nucleotides: 6. TCRdb keeps only in-frame clones here, not all; method: immunoSEQ multiplex PCR. The data show around 32,000 clones, 71% seen once. The sequence came from a human donor in good health. The chain recombines TRBV30 with TRBJ1-6; 8 bases are a match to TRBD1. Sequencing was performed on CD4+ T cells from blood buffy coats. CDR3: CAWSRSDRVSPLHF. The CDR3 coding sequence is TGTGCCTGGAGTAGATCGGACAGGGTTTCACCCCTCCACTTT.